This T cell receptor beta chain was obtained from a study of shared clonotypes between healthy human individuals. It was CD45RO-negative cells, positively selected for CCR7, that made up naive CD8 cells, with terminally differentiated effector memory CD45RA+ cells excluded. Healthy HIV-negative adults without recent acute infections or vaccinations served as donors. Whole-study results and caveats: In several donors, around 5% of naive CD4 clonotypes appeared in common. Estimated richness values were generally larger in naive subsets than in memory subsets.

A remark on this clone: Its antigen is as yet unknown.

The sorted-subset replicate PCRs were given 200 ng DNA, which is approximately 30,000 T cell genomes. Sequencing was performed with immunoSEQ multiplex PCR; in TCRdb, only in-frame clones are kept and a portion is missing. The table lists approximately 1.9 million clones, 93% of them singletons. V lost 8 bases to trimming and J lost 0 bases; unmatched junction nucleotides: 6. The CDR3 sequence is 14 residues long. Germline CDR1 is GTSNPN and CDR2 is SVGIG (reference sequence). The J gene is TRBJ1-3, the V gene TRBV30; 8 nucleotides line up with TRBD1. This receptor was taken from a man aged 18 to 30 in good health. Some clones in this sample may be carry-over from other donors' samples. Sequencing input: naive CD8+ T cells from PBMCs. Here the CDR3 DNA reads TGTGCCGGGTCCAGGGGGCTCTCTGGAAACACCATATATTTT. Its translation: CAGSRGLSGNTIYF. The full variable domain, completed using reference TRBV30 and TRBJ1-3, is SQTIHQWPATLVQPVGSPLSLECTVEGTSNPNLYWYRQAAGRGLQLLFYSVGIGQISSEVPQNLSASRPQDRQFILSSKKLLLSDSGFYLCAGSRGLSGNTIYFGEGSWLTVV.